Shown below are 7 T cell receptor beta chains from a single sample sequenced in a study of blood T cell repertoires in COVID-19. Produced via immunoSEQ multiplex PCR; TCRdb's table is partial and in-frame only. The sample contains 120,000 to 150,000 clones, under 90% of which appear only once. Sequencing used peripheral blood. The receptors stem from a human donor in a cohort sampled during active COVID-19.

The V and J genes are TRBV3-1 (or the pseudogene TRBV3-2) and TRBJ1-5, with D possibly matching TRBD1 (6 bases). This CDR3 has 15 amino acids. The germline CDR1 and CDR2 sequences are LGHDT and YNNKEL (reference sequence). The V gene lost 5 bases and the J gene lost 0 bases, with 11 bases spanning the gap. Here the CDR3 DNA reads TGTGCCAGCAGCTACAGGGTCTATAGCAATCAGCCCCAGCATTTT. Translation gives CASSYRVYSNQPQHF.

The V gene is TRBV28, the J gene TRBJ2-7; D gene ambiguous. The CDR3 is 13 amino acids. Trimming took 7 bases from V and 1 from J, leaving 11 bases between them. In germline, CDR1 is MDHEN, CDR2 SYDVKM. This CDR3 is CASIDGASYEQYF. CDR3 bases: TGTGCCAGCATCGACGGAGCTTCCTACGAGCAGTACTTC.

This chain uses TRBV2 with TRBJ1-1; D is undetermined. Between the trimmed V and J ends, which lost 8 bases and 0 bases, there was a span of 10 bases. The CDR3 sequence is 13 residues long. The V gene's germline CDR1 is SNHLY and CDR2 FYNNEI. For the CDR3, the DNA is TGTGCCAGCGGAGTCCTGATGAACACTGAAGCTTTCTTT. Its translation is CASGVLMNTEAFF. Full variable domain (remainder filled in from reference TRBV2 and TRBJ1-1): EPEVTQTPSHQVTQMGQEVILRCVPISNHLYFYWYRQILGQKVEFLVSFYNNEISEKSEIFDDQFSVERPDGSNFTLKIRSTKLEDSAMYFCASGVLMNTEAFFGQGTRLTVV.

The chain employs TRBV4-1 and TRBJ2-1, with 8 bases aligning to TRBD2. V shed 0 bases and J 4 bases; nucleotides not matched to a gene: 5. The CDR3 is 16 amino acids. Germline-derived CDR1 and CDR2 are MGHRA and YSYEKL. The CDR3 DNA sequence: TGCGCCAGCAGCCAAGATCGGCCTAGCGGGTACAATGAGCAGTTCTTC. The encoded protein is CASSQDRPSGYNEQFF.

In nucleotides, the CDR3 is TGTGCCAGCAGTGCAGACAGGAGTGCTAATGAAAAACTGTTTTTT. Translating it yields CASSADRSANEKLFF. This chain connects TRBV2 to TRBJ1-4, with D possibly matching TRBD1 (6 bases). V gave up 4 bases and J gave up 3 bases, with 12 bases separating them. This CDR3 spans 15 amino acids. In germline, CDR1 is SNHLY, CDR2 FYNNEI.

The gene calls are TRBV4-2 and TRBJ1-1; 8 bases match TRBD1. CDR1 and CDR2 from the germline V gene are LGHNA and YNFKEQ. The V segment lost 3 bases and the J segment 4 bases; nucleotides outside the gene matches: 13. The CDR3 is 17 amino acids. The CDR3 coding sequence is TGTGCCAGCAGCCATGGGACAGGTTTGGGTCTCGGCACTGAAGCTTTCTTT. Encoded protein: CASSHGTGLGLGTEAFF.

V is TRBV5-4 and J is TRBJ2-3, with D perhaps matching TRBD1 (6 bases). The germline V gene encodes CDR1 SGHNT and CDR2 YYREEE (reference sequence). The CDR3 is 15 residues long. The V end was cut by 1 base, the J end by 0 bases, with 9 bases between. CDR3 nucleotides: TGTGCCAGCAGCTTGAACAGGGCTAGCACAGATACGCAGTATTTT. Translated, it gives CASSLNRASTDTQYF.